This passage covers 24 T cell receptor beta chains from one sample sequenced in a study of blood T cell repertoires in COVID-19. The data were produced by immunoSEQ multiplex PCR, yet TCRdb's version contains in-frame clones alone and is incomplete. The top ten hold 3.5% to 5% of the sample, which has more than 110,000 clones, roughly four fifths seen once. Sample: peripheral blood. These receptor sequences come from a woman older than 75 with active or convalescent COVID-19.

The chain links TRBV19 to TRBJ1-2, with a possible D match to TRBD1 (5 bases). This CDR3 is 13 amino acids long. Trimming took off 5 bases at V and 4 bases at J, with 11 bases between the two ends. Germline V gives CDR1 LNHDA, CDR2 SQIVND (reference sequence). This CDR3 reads CASSPRQSYGYTF. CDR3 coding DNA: TGTGCCAGTAGTCCCCGACAGTCCTATGGCTACACCTTC.

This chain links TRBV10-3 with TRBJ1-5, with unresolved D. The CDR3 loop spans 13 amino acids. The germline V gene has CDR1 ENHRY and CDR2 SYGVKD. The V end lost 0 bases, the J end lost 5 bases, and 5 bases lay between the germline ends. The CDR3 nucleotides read TGTGCCATCAGTGAGTCGACTGATCAGCCCCAGCATTTT. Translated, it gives CAISESTDQPQHF.

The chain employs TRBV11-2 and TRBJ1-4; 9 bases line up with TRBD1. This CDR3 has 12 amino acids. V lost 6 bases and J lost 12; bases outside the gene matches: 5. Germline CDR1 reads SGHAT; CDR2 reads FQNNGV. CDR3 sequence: CASRHRGQELFF. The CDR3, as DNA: TGTGCCAGCAGGCACAGGGGGCAGGAACTGTTTTTT.

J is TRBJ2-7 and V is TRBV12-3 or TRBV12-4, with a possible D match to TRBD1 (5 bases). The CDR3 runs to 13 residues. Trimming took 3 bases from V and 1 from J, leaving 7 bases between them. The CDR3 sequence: CASSFDSSYEQYF. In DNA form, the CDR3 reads TGTGCCAGCAGTTTTGACAGTTCCTACGAGCAGTACTTC.

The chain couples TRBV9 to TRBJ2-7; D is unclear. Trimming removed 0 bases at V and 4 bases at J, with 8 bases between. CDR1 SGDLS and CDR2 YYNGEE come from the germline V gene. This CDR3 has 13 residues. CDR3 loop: CASSVAPTYEQYF. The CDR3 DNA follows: TGTGCCAGCAGCGTAGCTCCAACATACGAGCAGTACTTC. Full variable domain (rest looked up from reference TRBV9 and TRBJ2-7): DSGVTQTPKHLITATGQRVTLRCSPRSGDLSVYWYQQSLDQGLQFLIQYYNGEERAKGNILERFSAQQFPDLHSELNLSSLELGDSALYFCASSVAPTYEQYFGPGTRLTVT.

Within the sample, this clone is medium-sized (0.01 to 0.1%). Here the CDR3 reads CASSEAIRQNSNQPQHF. Here the CDR3 DNA reads TGTGCCAGCAGTGAAGCAATTAGACAGAATAGCAATCAGCCCCAGCATTTT. V usage is TRBV6-1 and J usage is TRBJ1-5; tentative D call: TRBD1 (5 bases). The V gene lost 0 bases and the J gene lost 0 bases, with 12 bases spanning the gap. The CDR3 length is 17 residues. The germline gives CDR1 MNHNS, CDR2 SASEGT.

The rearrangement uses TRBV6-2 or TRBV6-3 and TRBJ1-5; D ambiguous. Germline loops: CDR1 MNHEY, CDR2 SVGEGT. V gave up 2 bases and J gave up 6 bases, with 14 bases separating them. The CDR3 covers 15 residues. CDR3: CASSYVGAGGQPQHF. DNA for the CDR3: TGTGCCAGCAGTTACGTAGGCGCGGGTGGTCAGCCCCAGCATTTT.

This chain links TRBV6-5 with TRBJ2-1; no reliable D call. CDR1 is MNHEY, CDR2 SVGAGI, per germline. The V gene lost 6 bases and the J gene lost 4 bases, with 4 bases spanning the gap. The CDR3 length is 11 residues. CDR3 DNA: TGTGCCAGCAGACTTTACAATGAGCAGTTCTTC. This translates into CASRLYNEQFF.

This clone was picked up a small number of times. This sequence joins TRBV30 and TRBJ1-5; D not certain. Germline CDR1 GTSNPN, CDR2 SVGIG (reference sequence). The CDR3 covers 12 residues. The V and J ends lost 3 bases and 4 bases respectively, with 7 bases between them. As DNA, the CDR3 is TGTGCCTGGAGCTCAGGTAATCAGCCCCAGCATTTT. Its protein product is CAWSSGNQPQHF. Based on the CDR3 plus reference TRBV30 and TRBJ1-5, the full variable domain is SQTIHQWPATLVQPVGSPLSLECTVEGTSNPNLYWYRQAAGRGLQLLFYSVGIGQISSEVPQNLSASRPQDRQFILSSKKLLLSDSGFYLCAWSSGNQPQHFGDGTRLSIL.

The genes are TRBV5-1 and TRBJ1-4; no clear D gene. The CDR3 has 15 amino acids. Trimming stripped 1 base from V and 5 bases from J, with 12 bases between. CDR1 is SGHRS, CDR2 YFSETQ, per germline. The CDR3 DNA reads TGCGCCAGCAGCTTGAGTGGCACCCTGAATGAAAAACTGTTTTTT. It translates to CASSLSGTLNEKLFF.

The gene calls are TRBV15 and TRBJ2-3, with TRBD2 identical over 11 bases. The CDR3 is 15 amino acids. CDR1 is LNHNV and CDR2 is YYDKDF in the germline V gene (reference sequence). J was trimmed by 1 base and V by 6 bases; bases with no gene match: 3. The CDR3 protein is CATSLLAGGTDTQYF. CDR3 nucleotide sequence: TGTGCCACCAGTCTACTAGCGGGGGGCACAGATACGCAGTATTTT.

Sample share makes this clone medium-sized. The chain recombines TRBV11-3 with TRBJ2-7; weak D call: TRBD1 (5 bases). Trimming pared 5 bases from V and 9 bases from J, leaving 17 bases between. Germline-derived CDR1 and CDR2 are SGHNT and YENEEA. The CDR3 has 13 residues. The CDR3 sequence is CASSTRTPASQYF. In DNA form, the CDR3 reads TGTGCCAGCAGCACCCGGACACCCGCGTCGCAGTACTTC.

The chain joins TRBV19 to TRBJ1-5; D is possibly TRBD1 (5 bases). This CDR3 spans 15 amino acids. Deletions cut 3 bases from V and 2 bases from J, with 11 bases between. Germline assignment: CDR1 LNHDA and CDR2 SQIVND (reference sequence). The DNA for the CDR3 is TGTGCCAGTAGTATTCAGGGTACGCGCAATCAGCCCCAGCATTTT. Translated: CASSIQGTRNQPQHF.

The CDR3 reads CASSPPGAGNEKLFF. The DNA for the CDR3 is TGTGCCAGCAGCCCGCCTGGGGCTGGTAATGAAAAACTGTTTTTT. The genes are TRBV4-2 and TRBJ1-4, with TRBD1 as a possible D gene (5 bases). Germline-derived CDR1 and CDR2 are LGHNA and YNFKEQ. V lost 4 bases and J lost 4, with 13 bases in between. The CDR3 length is 15 residues.

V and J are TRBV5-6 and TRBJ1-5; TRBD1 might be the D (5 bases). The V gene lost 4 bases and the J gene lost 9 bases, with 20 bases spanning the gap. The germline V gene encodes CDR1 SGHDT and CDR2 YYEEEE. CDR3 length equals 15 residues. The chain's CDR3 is CASSPRGRPFSPQHF. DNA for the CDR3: TGTGCCAGCAGCCCTAGGGGCAGGCCTTTTTCGCCCCAGCATTTT.

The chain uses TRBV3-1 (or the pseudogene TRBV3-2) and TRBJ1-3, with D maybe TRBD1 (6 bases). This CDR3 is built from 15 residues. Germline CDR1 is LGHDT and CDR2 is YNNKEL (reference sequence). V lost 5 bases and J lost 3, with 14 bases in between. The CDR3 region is CASSSGAVIGNTIYF. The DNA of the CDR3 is TGTGCCAGCAGCTCAGGGGCCGTTATTGGAAACACCATATATTTT.

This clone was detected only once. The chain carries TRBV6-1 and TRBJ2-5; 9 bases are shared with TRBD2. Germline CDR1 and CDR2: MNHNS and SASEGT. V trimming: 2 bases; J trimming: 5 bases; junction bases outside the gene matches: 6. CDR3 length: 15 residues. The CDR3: CASSEPRGGGETQYF. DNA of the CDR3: TGTGCCAGCAGTGAACCTCGCGGGGGGGGTGAGACCCAGTACTTC.

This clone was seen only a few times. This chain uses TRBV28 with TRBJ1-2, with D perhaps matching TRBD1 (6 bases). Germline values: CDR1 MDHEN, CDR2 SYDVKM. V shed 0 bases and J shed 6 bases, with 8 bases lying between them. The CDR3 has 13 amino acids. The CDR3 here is CASSLWGANGYTF. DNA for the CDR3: TGTGCCAGCAGTTTATGGGGGGCTAATGGCTACACCTTC.

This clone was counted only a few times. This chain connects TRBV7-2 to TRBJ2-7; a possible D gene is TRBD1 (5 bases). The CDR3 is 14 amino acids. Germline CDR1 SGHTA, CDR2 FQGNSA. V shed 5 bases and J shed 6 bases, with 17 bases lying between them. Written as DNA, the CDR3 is TGTGCCAGCAGCCGGAGCAGGGATCGTGTCGAGCAGTACTTC. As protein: CASSRSRDRVEQYF.

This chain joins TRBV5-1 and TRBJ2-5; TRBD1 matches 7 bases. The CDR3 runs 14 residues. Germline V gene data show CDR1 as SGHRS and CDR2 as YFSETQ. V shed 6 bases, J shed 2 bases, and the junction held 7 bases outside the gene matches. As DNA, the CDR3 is TGCGCCAGCAAACTACAGACAGGGCAAGAGACCCAGTACTTC. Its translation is CASKLQTGQETQYF.

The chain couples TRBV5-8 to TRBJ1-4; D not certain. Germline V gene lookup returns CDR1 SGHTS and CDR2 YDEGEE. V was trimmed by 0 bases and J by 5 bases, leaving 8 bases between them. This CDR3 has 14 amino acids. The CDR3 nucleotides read TGTGCCAGCAGCTTGGGAGGGAACAATGAAAAACTGTTTTTT. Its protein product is CASSLGGNNEKLFF.

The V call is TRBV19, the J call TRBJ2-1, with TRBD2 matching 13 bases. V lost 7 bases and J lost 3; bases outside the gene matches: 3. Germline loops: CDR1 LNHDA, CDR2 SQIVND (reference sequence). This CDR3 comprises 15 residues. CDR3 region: CASTRLAGGYNEQFF. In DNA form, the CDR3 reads TGTGCCAGTACCAGACTAGCGGGGGGCTACAATGAGCAGTTCTTC.

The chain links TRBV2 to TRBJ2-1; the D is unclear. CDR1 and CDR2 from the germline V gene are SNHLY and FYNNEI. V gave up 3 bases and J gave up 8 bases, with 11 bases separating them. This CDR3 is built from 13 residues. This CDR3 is CASSDPSRDEQFF. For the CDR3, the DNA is TGTGCCAGCAGTGACCCCAGCCGGGATGAGCAGTTCTTC.

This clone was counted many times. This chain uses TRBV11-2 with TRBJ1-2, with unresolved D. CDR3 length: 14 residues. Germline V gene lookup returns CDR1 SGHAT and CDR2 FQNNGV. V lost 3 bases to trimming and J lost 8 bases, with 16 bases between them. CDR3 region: CASSLVSGLGGYTF. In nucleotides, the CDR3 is TGTGCCAGCAGCTTGGTCTCAGGACTAGGAGGCTACACCTTC.